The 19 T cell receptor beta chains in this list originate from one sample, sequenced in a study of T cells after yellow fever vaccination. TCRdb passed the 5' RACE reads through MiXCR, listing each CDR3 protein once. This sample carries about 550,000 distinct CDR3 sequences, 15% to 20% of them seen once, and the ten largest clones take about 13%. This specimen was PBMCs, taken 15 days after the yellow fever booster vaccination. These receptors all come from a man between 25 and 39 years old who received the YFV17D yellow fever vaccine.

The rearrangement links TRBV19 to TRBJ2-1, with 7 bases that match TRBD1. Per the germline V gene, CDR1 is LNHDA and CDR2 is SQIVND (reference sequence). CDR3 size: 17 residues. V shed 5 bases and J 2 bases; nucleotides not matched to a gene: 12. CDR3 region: CASSEARGFAAYNEQFF. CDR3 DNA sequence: TGTGCCAGTAGTGAAGCCAGGGGGTTTGCTGCCTACAATGAGCAGTTCTTC.

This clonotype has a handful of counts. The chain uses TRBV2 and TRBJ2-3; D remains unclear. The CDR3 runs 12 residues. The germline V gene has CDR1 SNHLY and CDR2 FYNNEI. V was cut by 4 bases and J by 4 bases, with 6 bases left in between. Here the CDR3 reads CASSANSDTQYF. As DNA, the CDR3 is TGTGCCAGCAGTGCAAACTCAGATACGCAGTATTTT.

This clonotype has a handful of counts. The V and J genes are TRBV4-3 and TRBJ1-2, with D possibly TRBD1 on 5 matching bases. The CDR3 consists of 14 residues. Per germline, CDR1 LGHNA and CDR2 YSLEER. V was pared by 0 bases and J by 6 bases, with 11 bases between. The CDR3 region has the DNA TGCGCCAGCAGCCAAGACACCGGGGCGAATGGCTACACCTTC. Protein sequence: CASSQDTGANGYTF.

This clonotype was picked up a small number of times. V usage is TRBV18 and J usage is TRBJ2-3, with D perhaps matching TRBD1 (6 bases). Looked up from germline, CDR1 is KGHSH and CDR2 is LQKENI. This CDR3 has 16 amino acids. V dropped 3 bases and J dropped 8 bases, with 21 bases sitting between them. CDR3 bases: TGTGCCAGCTCACCCTCCGACAGGCTCCAGCAGGGTACGCAGTATTTT. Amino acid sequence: CASSPSDRLQQGTQYF.

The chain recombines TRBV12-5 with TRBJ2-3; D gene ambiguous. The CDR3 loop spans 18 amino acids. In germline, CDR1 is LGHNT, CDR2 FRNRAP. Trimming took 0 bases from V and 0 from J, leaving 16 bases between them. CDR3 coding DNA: TGTGCTAGTGGTTTGGTCCGGAATCGACCGTCGAGCACAGATACGCAGTATTTT. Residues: CASGLVRNRPSSTDTQYF.

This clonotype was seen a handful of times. The CDR3 reads CASSKSRTSNFVESQHF. The CDR3 DNA sequence: TGTGCCAGCAGCAAGTCGAGGACAAGTAATTTCGTGGAATCCCAGCATTTT. This chain links TRBV21-1 with TRBJ1-5; whether TRBD1, the table's D call, matches the DNA was not checked. TRBV21-1 is listed as a pseudogene. The CDR3 runs to 17 residues.

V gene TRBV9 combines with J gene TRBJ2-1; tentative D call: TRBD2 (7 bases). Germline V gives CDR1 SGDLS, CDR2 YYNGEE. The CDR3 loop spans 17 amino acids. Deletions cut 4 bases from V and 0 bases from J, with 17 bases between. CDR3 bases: TGTGCCAGCAGCCGAGGCGGGGGCGGGAGCTCCTACAATGAGCAGTTCTTC. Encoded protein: CASSRGGGGSSYNEQFF. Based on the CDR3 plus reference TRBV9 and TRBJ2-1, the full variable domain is DSGVTQTPKHLITATGQRVTLRCSPRSGDLSVYWYQQSLDQGLQFLIQYYNGEERAKGNILERFSAQQFPDLHSELNLSSLELGDSALYFCASSRGGGGSSYNEQFFGPGTRLTVL.

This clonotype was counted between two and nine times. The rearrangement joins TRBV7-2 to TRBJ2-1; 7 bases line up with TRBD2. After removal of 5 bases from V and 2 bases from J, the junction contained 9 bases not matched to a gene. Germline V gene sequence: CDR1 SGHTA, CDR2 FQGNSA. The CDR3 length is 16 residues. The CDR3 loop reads CASSPPQSGAYNEQFF. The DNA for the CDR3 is TGTGCCAGCAGCCCCCCCCAAAGCGGGGCCTACAATGAGCAGTTCTTC.

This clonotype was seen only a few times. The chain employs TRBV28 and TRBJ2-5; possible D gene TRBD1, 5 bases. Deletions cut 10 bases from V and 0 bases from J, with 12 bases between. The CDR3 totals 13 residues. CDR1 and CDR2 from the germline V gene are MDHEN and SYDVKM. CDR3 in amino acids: CATSRTHQETQYF. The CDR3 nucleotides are TGTGCCACCTCCAGGACACACCAAGAGACCCAGTACTTC.

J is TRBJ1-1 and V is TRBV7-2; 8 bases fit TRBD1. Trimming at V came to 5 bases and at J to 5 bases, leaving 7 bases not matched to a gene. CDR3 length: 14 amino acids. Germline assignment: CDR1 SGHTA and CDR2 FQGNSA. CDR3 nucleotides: TGTGCCAGCAGCGTGACAGGGGTTAGGACTGAAGCTTTCTTT. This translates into CASSVTGVRTEAFF.

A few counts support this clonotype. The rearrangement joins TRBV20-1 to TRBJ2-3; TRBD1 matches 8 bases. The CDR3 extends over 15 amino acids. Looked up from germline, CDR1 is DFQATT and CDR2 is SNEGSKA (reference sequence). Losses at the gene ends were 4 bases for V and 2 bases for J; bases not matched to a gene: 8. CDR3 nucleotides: TGCAGTGCTACGCGAGACAGGGGCTTCACAGATACGCAGTATTTT. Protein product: CSATRDRGFTDTQYF.

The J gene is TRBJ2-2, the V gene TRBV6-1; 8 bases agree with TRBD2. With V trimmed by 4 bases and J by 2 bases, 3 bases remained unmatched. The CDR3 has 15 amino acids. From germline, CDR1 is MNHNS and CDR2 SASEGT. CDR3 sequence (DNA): TGTGCCAGCAGTGCGACTAGCGCTAACACCGGGGAGCTGTTTTTT. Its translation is CASSATSANTGELFF.

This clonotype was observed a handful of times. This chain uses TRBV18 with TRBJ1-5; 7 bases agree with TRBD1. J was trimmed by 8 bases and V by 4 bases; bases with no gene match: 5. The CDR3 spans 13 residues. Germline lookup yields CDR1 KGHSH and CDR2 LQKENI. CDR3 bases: TGTGCCAGCTCACGACAGGGTTGGGAGCCCCAGCATTTT. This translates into CASSRQGWEPQHF.

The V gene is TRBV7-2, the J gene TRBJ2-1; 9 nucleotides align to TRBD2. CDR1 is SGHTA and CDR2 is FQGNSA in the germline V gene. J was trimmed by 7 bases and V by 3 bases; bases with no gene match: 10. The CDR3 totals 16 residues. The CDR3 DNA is TGTGCCAGCAGCTTCCATGCGGGAGGGCCGGGTAATGAGCAGTTCTTC. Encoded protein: CASSFHAGGPGNEQFF.

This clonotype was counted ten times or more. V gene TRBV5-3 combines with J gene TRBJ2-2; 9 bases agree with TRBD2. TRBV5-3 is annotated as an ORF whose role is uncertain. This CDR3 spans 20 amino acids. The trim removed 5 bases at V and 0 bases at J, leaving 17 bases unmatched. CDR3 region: CARRPSVAGDPPSNTGELFF. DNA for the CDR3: TGTGCCAGAAGGCCGTCGGTAGCGGGGGATCCCCCTTCGAACACCGGGGAGCTGTTTTTT.

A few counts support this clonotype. Here the CDR3 DNA reads TGTGCCACCAGTGATTTTGGGACAGGGAATCCCTACAATGAGCAGTTCTTC. This encodes CATSDFGTGNPYNEQFF. The genes are TRBV24-1 and TRBJ2-1; TRBD1 aligns across 9 bases. V was clipped by 1 base and J by 2 bases; unmatched bases: 5. The CDR3 extends over 17 amino acids. Germline CDR1 KGHDR, CDR2 SFDVKD.

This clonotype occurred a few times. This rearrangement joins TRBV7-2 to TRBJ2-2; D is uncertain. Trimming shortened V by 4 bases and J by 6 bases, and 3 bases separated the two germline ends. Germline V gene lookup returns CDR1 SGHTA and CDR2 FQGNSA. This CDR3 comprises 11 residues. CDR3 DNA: TGTGCCAGCAGCTGGCCCGGGGAGCTGTTTTTT. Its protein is CASSWPGELFF.

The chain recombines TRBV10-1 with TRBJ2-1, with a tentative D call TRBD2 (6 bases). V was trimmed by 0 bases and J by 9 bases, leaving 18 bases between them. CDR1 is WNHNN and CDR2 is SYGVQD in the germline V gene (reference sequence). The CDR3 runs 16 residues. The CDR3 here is CASSESRAGRNGEQFF. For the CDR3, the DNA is TGCGCCAGCAGTGAGTCGAGGGCGGGAAGGAACGGTGAGCAGTTCTTC.

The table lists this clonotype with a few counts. CDR3 in amino acids: CASSLYAGYTF. The CDR3, as DNA: TGTGCCAGCAGCTTATACGCGGGCTACACCTTC. The chain has TRBV7-2 and TRBJ1-2; the D is unclear. The CDR3 is made up of 11 amino acids. Trimming stripped 2 bases from V and 8 bases from J, with 6 bases between. Germline CDR1 is SGHTA and CDR2 is FQGNSA.